The 27 T cell receptor beta chains below all came from one sample that was sequenced in a study of OX40 agonist ivuxolimab in advanced cancers. Data came from immunoSEQ multiplex PCR; TCRdb stores just in-frame clones and leaves some out. The sample lists around 82,000 clones; around 90% were seen once. The sample was CD4+ or CD8+ T cells sorted from blood, taken in a trial of the OX40 agonist ivuxolimab. All receptors come from an adult with an advanced solid tumor such as melanoma, head and neck, liver or kidney cancer.

This chain joins TRBV13 and TRBJ2-1; D remains unclear. Deletions cut 5 bases from V and 9 bases from J, with 11 bases between. CDR1 is PRHDT, CDR2 FYEKMQ, per germline (reference sequence). The CDR3 has 12 amino acids. This chain's CDR3 is CASSTLVGEQFF. The CDR3, as DNA: TGTGCCAGCAGCACACTCGTCGGTGAGCAGTTCTTC.

The V and J genes are TRBV6-1 and TRBJ2-2; D is uncertain. The CDR3 extends over 18 amino acids. Trimming removed 0 bases from V and 10 bases from J, with 24 bases in between. Looked up from germline, CDR1 is MNHNS and CDR2 is SASEGT. CDR3 protein: CASSEALSPGHLHEELFF. The CDR3 DNA follows: TGTGCCAGCAGTGAAGCGTTAAGCCCCGGGCACCTTCACGAGGAGCTGTTTTTT.

The rearrangement uses TRBV5-1 and TRBJ2-1; TRBD1 might be the D (6 bases). This CDR3 has 14 residues. V was cut by 0 bases and J by 8 bases, with 12 bases left in between. CDR1 and CDR2 from the germline V gene are SGHRS and YFSETQ. CDR3 protein: CASSLDDRFYEQFF. The CDR3 DNA sequence: TGCGCCAGCAGCTTGGATGACAGGTTCTATGAGCAGTTCTTC.

The chain couples TRBV11-3 to TRBJ2-2, with 9 bases lining up with TRBD1. V dropped 6 bases and J dropped 4; count of bases not matched to a gene: 6. Per the germline V gene, CDR1 is SGHNT and CDR2 is YENEEA. CDR3 length equals 15 residues. The CDR3 region has the DNA TGTGCCAGCAGGGGTGACAGGGGGTTCACCGGGGAGCTGTTTTTT. It encodes CASRGDRGFTGELFF.

V is TRBV5-1 and J is TRBJ1-6; a possible D gene is TRBD1 (5 bases). CDR3 length equals 15 residues. Looked up from germline, CDR1 is SGHRS and CDR2 is YFSETQ. Trimming left V 0 bases short and J 8 bases short, with 12 bases between. This CDR3 is CASSLEGREDSPLHF. CDR3 nucleotide sequence: TGCGCCAGCAGCTTGGAGGGGCGGGAAGATTCACCCCTCCACTTT.

The V and J genes are TRBV29-1 and TRBJ1-1; D possibly corresponds to TRBD1 (5 bases). V was trimmed by 4 bases and J by 1 base, leaving 10 bases between them. The CDR3 has 13 amino acids. CDR1 SQVTM and CDR2 ANQGSEA come from the germline V gene. The CDR3 here is CSVVGGWNTEAFF. The CDR3 nucleotides are TGCAGCGTTGTTGGGGGGTGGAACACTGAAGCTTTCTTT.

The chain couples TRBV5-1 to TRBJ2-3; D perhaps matches TRBD2 (6 bases). The length of the CDR3 is 17 residues. V dropped 2 bases and J dropped 0 bases, with 16 bases sitting between them. Germline V gives CDR1 SGHRS, CDR2 YFSETQ. In nucleotides, the CDR3 is TGCGCCAGCAGCTTCGGGTCCCCGGGAGAGAGCACAGATACGCAGTATTTT. Translated, it gives CASSFGSPGESTDTQYF.

V gene TRBV12-5 combines with J gene TRBJ1-2; 8 bases are shared with TRBD1. This CDR3 is built from 13 residues. After removal of 5 bases from V and 4 bases from J, the junction contained 3 bases not matched to a gene. CDR1 is LGHNT and CDR2 is FRNRAP in the germline V gene. The CDR3 DNA reads as TGTGCTAGTGGTCAGGGGGCTGGCTATGGCTACACCTTC. Amino acid sequence: CASGQGAGYGYTF.

The chain couples TRBV27 to TRBJ2-7; D is perhaps TRBD1 (6 bases). Germline V gene data show CDR1 as MNHEY and CDR2 as SMNVEV (reference sequence). There are 14 residues in the CDR3. With 1 base removed from V and 2 bases from J, the gap between germline ends came to 9 bases. This CDR3 is CASSLYQGTYEQYF. DNA of the CDR3: TGTGCCAGCAGTTTATATCAGGGGACCTACGAGCAGTACTTC.

The rearrangement joins TRBV27 to TRBJ1-1; D unresolved. This CDR3 comprises 14 residues. V lost 4 bases and J lost 5, with 14 bases in between. CDR1 and CDR2 from the germline V gene are MNHEY and SMNVEV (reference sequence). The CDR3 loop is CASSSRISGTEAFF. In DNA, the CDR3 is TGTGCCAGCAGTTCAAGAATCTCGGGGACTGAAGCTTTCTTT.

The CDR3 nucleotides are TGTGCCAGCAGTGAACAATCAGGACCCTACGAGCAGTACTTC. It specifies CASSEQSGPYEQYF. The V call is TRBV6-4, the J call TRBJ2-7, with D unresolved. Germline V gene sequence: CDR1 MRHNA, CDR2 SNTAGT. The CDR3 has 14 amino acids. V lost 3 bases, J lost 2 bases, and 11 bases lay in between.

J is TRBJ1-1 and V is TRBV7-3; the D gene is possibly TRBD1 (6 bases). The germline CDR1 and CDR2 sequences are SGHTA and FQGTGA. V was cut by 5 bases and J by 4 bases, with 8 bases left in between. CDR3 size: 12 residues. The CDR3 loop reads CASSPGATEAFF. For the CDR3, the DNA is TGTGCCAGCAGCCCAGGGGCCACTGAAGCTTTCTTT.

This clone has a single count. The rearrangement links TRBV7-2 to TRBJ2-7; D is uncertain. The CDR3 has 14 amino acids. The germline gives CDR1 SGHTA, CDR2 FQGNSA. The V gene lost 4 bases and the J gene lost 0 bases, with 10 bases spanning the gap. The CDR3 nucleotides read TGTGCCAGCAGCTCTTCTACAAGCTCCTACGAGCAGTACTTC. Residues: CASSSSTSSYEQYF.

This clone was seen only once. This sequence joins TRBV29-1 and TRBJ2-7; D is unresolved. V lost 7 bases and J lost 1, with 14 bases in between. Germline V gene sequence: CDR1 SQVTM, CDR2 ANQGSEA. The CDR3 loop spans 13 amino acids. In DNA, the CDR3 is TGCAGCGGGGCGGCAGAAAATTCCTACGAGCAGTACTTC. Translation gives CSGAAENSYEQYF.

V and J are TRBV18 and TRBJ1-3; 9 nucleotides match TRBD1. Germline V gives CDR1 KGHSH, CDR2 LQKENI. V was clipped by 6 bases and J by 3 bases; unmatched bases: 12. The CDR3 totals 17 residues. The CDR3 here is CASSPPGTGKGGNTIYF. As DNA, the CDR3 is TGTGCCAGCTCGCCGCCCGGGACAGGGAAGGGTGGAAACACCATATATTTT.

Note on this clone: An end of the junction does not agree with germline; a read error may underlie this. V gene TRBV7-3 combines with J gene TRBJ1-2, with D perhaps matching TRBD1 (5 bases). The germline V gene encodes CDR1 SGHTA and CDR2 FQGTGA. This CDR3 comprises 16 residues. Written as DNA, the CDR3 is TGTGCTAGCAGCTTAGACAGAGAAGGTTCTAGCTATGGCTACACCTTC. It encodes CASSLDREGSSYGYTF. The variable domain in full, completed from reference TRBV7-3 and TRBJ1-2, reads GAGVSQTPSNKVTEKGKYVELRCDPISGHTALYWYRQSLGQGPEFLIYFQGTGAADDSGLPNDRFFAVRPEGSVSTLKIQRTERGDSAVYLCASSLDREGSSYGYTFGSGTRLTVV.

This rearrangement joins TRBV30 to TRBJ1-4; TRBD1 is a possible D gene (5 bases). V shed 0 bases and J shed 7 bases, with 9 bases lying between them. This CDR3 region has 13 residues. The germline gives CDR1 GTSNPN, CDR2 SVGIG (reference sequence). CDR3 coding DNA: TGTGCCTGGAGTGTCAGGGCAGCTGAAAAACTGTTTTTT. It encodes CAWSVRAAEKLFF.

The V and J genes are TRBV5-1 and TRBJ2-1, with 8 bases lining up with TRBD2. The V and J ends lost 4 bases and 5 bases, in that order; junction bases with no gene match: 5. Looked up from germline, CDR1 is SGHRS and CDR2 is YFSETQ. The CDR3 is 14 residues long. The CDR3 spells CASSGVLADNEQFF. The CDR3 region has the DNA TGCGCCAGCAGCGGGGTACTAGCGGACAATGAGCAGTTCTTC.

The chain links TRBV4-2 to TRBJ2-5; perhaps TRBD2 as D (5 bases). Per germline, CDR1 LGHNA and CDR2 YNFKEQ. V was pared by 1 base and J by 5 bases, with 11 bases between. The CDR3 length is 14 residues. The CDR3 DNA sequence: TGTGCCAGCAGCCAAGCTTCGGGCGGGGAGACCCAGTACTTC. Translation gives CASSQASGGETQYF.

This rearrangement joins TRBV30 to TRBJ1-1; 10 bases are shared with TRBD1. V trimming: 0 bases; J trimming: 1 base; junction bases outside the gene matches: 5. From germline, CDR1 is GTSNPN and CDR2 SVGIG (reference sequence). The length of the CDR3 is 16 residues. The CDR3 loop is CAWSVFRTGGNTEAFF. The DNA of the CDR3 is TGTGCCTGGAGTGTATTCCGGACAGGGGGGAACACTGAAGCTTTCTTT.

This rearrangement joins TRBV7-8 to TRBJ1-1; TRBD1 matches at 7 bases. Germline-derived CDR1 and CDR2 are SGHVS and FQNEAQ. The CDR3 covers 14 residues. Losses at the gene ends were 0 bases for V and 7 bases for J; bases not matched to a gene: 5. The CDR3 DNA sequence: TGTGCCAGCAGCTTAGCGCGACAGGGCTTTGAAGCTTTCTTT. Translation: CASSLARQGFEAFF.

V and J are TRBV19 and TRBJ2-7; D may be TRBD1 (6 bases). Trimming took 1 base from V and 5 from J, leaving 9 bases between them. The CDR3 totals 13 residues. Germline CDR1 LNHDA, CDR2 SQIVND (reference sequence). CDR3 amino acids: CASSIVRGNEQYF. CDR3 DNA: TGTGCCAGTAGTATAGTTAGGGGGAACGAGCAGTACTTC.

The CDR3 DNA is TGCGCCAGCAGCCCGACGAGCTCCTACGAGCAGTACTTC. Its protein is CASSPTSSYEQYF. The rearrangement uses TRBV5-1 and TRBJ2-7, with unresolved D. CDR1 is SGHRS, CDR2 YFSETQ, per germline. This CDR3 has 13 amino acids. The V gene lost 4 bases and the J gene lost 0 bases, with 8 bases spanning the gap.

V is TRBV28 and J is TRBJ2-2, with 10 bases identical to TRBD2. This CDR3 has 16 residues. Germline CDR1 reads MDHEN; CDR2 reads SYDVKM. Trimming took 2 bases from V and 5 from J; bases not matched to a gene: 5. In nucleotides, the CDR3 is TGTGCCAGCAGTTTACCTCGGACTAGCGGAACCGGGGAGCTGTTTTTT. It is translated as CASSLPRTSGTGELFF.

The rearrangement links TRBV6-6 to TRBJ2-6; D is perhaps TRBD1 (7 bases). The CDR3 extends over 16 amino acids. Germline CDR1 is MNHNY and CDR2 is SVGAGI (reference sequence). Trimming removed 7 bases from V and 0 bases from J, with 13 bases in between. CDR3 in DNA: TGTGCCAGCAACGCAGGGGGGATCTCTGGGGCCAACGTCCTGACTTTC. It yields the protein CASNAGGISGANVLTF.

CDR3 loop: CASSLDSGVGGTDTQYF. In nucleotides, the CDR3 is TGTGCCAGCAGCTTAGATAGTGGGGTTGGAGGCACAGATACGCAGTATTTT. The gene calls are TRBV11-2 and TRBJ2-3; no firm D call. Germline V gives CDR1 SGHAT, CDR2 FQNNGV. The V end was cut by 0 bases, the J end by 1 base, with 14 bases between. The CDR3 spans 17 residues.

This chain links TRBV13 with TRBJ1-1; D remains ambiguous. Trimming stripped 5 bases from V and 1 base from J, with 11 bases between. The CDR3 spans 14 residues. Germline V gives CDR1 PRHDT, CDR2 FYEKMQ (reference sequence). CDR3 loop: CASSPPEGNTEAFF. CDR3 nucleotide sequence: TGTGCCAGCAGCCCACCGGAGGGGAACACTGAAGCTTTCTTT.